This T cell receptor beta chain was identified during a study of neurological immune-mediated disorders. CDR3 size: 15 residues. The ends were cut back, 0 bases at V and 4 bases at J, with 12 bases in the middle. Per germline, CDR1 MGHRA and CDR2 YSYEKL. The cDNA was synthesized by 5'RACE incorporating 10-nucleotide random UMIs. MiXCR, run by TCRdb on the 5' RACE reads, gives a single entry per CDR3 protein. The sample carries around 70,000 distinct CDR3 sequences, 4.8% recorded once. This clonotype was counted ten times or more. The antigen is not known. Findings and caveats of the study: The greatest degree of TCR clonal expansion was observed in HTLV-1-associated myelopathy, with the lowest in multiple sclerosis, below that of healthy controls.

The source material was PBMCs. This receptor was identified in a woman in her seventies with multiple sclerosis. The gene calls are TRBV4-1 and TRBJ1-2, with D tentatively TRBD1 (5 bases). The chain's CDR3 is CASSQDEDTAYGYTF. Written as DNA, the CDR3 is TGCGCCAGCAGCCAAGACGAGGACACCGCCTATGGCTACACCTTC.